The T cell receptor beta chain under discussion was sequenced for a study of blood T cell repertoires in COVID-19. Overall study: Material from acute and convalescent COVID-19 was sourced from the United States, Italy and Spain.

As for this clone: Other DNA sequences in this sample translate to the same CDR3.

The CDR3 consists of 13 residues. The germline V gene has CDR1 GTSNPN and CDR2 SVGIG (reference sequence). Trimming took off 0 bases at V and 2 bases at J, with 7 bases between the two ends. Profiling relied on immunoSEQ multiplex PCR, and the TCRdb table lists in-frame clones only, not all of them. The table has hundreds of thousands of clones, approximately 85% seen once. The source of this sequence is a woman in her 40s with acute COVID-19. The sample consisted of PBMCs or T cells enriched from blood (not recorded which). This chain connects TRBV30 to TRBJ1-2; D uncertain. In nucleotides, the CDR3 is TGTGCCTGGAGTGTACGGGGAAACTATGGCTACACCTTC. This gives the protein CAWSVRGNYGYTF.